This paragraph reports one T cell receptor (beta chain). Its antigen is unknown. Per-nucleotide qualities are absent, and no much larger clonotype sits a single base away. These reads were obtained on an Illumina HiSeq 1500. TCRdb cleaned the public reads at Q25 with fastp, built clones with MiXCR and kept in-frame beta chains. Rows merge per CDR3 protein into single entries with the most common DNA and genes. The sample contains 150,000 to 200,000 distinct CDR3 sequences, approximately 19% of them found a single time. The ten most abundant clones make up around 3.1% of the sample. These data originate in a study of T cell repertoires in cytomegalovirus infection (dated by TCRdb to about 2019). Regarding the complete study: The HLA type of each donor mattered for the analysis, because public TCR beta signatures pointed to carriage of CMV infection along with the matching HLA type.

Sequences SNHLY (CDR1) and FYNNEI (CDR2) are obtained from the germline V gene. At the junction V is shortened by 6 bases and J by 7 bases, with 19 bases in between. From the cysteine up to the phenylalanine, the CDR3 has a length of 14 residues. The CDR3 DNA has 42 bases and is translated from base 1. Results the study describes overall, beyond this receptor: The ex vivo response was dominated by HLA-C-restricted CMV-specific TCR beta clonotypes, and the single most frequent clonotype in two of eight donors was supplied by these HLA-C-restricted clonotypes. In both this cohort and an independent roughly 350-donor cohort, the cumulative frequency of public TCR beta family members distinguished carriers of CMV infection plus the relevant HLA type.

This clonotype originated in a human donor in good health (CMV status not recorded). Some clones in this sample may be carry-over from other donors' samples. The sequence joins TRBV2 to TRBJ2-7, with the D gene not confidently named. Material for sequencing was PBMCs. The CDR3 amino acid sequence is: CASRGDSTVVEQYF. Read as DNA, the sequence is TGTGCCAGCAGAGGAGATAGCACCGTAGTGGAGCAGTACTTC.